These 25 T cell receptor beta chains were sequenced from one sample in a study of cytomegalovirus exposure and HLA in healthy donors. Here immunoSEQ multiplex PCR was the method, and the copy in TCRdb shows in-frame clones only, minus some. The profile shows about 130,000 clones, 85% to 95% of them singletons. Sequencing input: PBMCs. The receptors were gathered from a man aged 18 to 30 in good health and CMV-seropositive.

This clone came up a few times. This chain connects TRBV5-1 to TRBJ1-1; 8 bases match TRBD1. This CDR3 is 15 amino acids long. J lost 1 base, V lost 3 bases, and 5 bases had no gene match. Germline V gene data show CDR1 as SGHRS and CDR2 as YFSETQ. CDR3 DNA: TGCGCCAGCAGCTCGCAGGGACAGGAGAACACTGAAGCTTTCTTT. It yields the protein CASSSQGQENTEAFF.

The chain couples TRBV2 to TRBJ1-2; no reliable D call. Per the germline V gene, CDR1 is SNHLY and CDR2 is FYNNEI. Deletions cut 8 bases from V and 4 bases from J, with 14 bases between. The CDR3 has 13 amino acids. The CDR3 nucleotides are TGTGCCAGCTCGGTAGTGCCCCTCTATGGCTACACCTTC. Its protein product is CASSVVPLYGYTF.

This sequence joins TRBV19 and TRBJ1-1, with TRBD1 identical over 10 bases. This CDR3 has 15 residues. Germline V gene data show CDR1 as LNHDA and CDR2 as SQIVND (reference sequence). The J segment lost 5 bases and the V segment lost 1 base, leaving 4 bases of the junction unmatched. This CDR3 is CASSIVGQGGTEAFF. CDR3 DNA: TGTGCCAGTAGTATAGTCGGACAGGGGGGAACTGAAGCTTTCTTT.

The V and J genes are TRBV7-8 and TRBJ2-7; the D gene is possibly TRBD1 (6 bases). The V gene's germline CDR1 is SGHVS and CDR2 FQNEAQ. Trimming left V 6 bases short and J 1 base short, with 13 bases between. The CDR3 contains 14 residues. The CDR3 sequence: CASSRTVASYEQYF. As DNA, the CDR3 is TGTGCCAGCAGTAGGACAGTTGCTTCCTACGAGCAGTACTTC.

The chain couples TRBV18 to TRBJ1-1; unclear D gene. CDR3 size: 15 residues. Trimming took off 1 base at V and 1 base at J, with 10 bases between the two ends. CDR1 is KGHSH and CDR2 is LQKENI in the germline V gene. CDR3 residues: CASSPRSGRNTEAFF. As DNA, the CDR3 is TGTGCCAGCTCACCACGGTCCGGGAGGAACACTGAAGCTTTCTTT.

The rearrangement uses TRBV9 and TRBJ1-1, with TRBD1 matching 7 bases. V gave up 0 bases and J gave up 8 bases; unmatched junction bases: 4. The germline CDR1 and CDR2 sequences are SGDLS and YYNGEE. The CDR3 loop spans 13 amino acids. The CDR3 reads CASSVEGDSEAFF. The DNA for the CDR3 is TGTGCCAGCAGCGTAGAAGGGGACAGCGAAGCTTTCTTT.

This clone was seen a single time. V gene TRBV28 combines with J gene TRBJ1-5, with unresolved D. CDR3 length equals 13 residues. Germline CDR1 is MDHEN and CDR2 is SYDVKM. V lost 5 bases to trimming and J lost 7 bases, with 12 bases between them. The chain's CDR3 is CASSPGMGQPQHF. CDR3 nucleotides: TGTGCCAGCAGTCCGGGGATGGGACAGCCCCAGCATTTT.

The chain joins TRBV5-1 to TRBJ2-1; D ambiguous. Germline V CDR1 and CDR2: SGHRS, YFSETQ. The CDR3 covers 13 residues. V was pared by 0 bases and J by 5 bases, with 6 bases between. In nucleotides, the CDR3 is TGCGCCAGCAGCTTGGGACTCAACAATGAGCAGTTCTTC. Its translation: CASSLGLNNEQFF.

The V and J genes are TRBV27 and TRBJ2-7; 7 bases match TRBD2. This CDR3 has 14 amino acids. CDR1 and CDR2 (germline): MNHEY, SMNVEV (reference sequence). V dropped 8 bases and J dropped 3; count of bases not matched to a gene: 10. The CDR3 sequence: CASSVSGLGYEQYF. CDR3 nucleotides: TGTGCCAGCTCCGTATCCGGACTAGGCTACGAGCAGTACTTC.

The count of this clone is one. The chain couples TRBV11-2 to TRBJ2-7; tentative D call: TRBD2 (6 bases). CDR1 and CDR2 (germline): SGHAT, FQNNGV. This CDR3 spans 17 amino acids. Trimming shortened V by 0 bases and J by 4 bases, and 19 bases separated the two germline ends. The CDR3 spells CASSLDAGTLRVYEQYF. The CDR3 coding sequence is TGTGCCAGCAGCTTAGATGCCGGGACTCTCCGGGTGTACGAGCAGTACTTC.

The chain joins TRBV6-1 to TRBJ2-1, with D possibly matching TRBD2 (6 bases). This CDR3 region has 13 residues. The ends were cut back, 3 bases at V and 9 bases at J, with 12 bases in the middle. Germline CDR1 reads MNHNS; CDR2 reads SASEGT. Written as DNA, the CDR3 is TGTGCCAGCAGTGAGTATAGCGGCGTTGAGCAGTTCTTC. Residues: CASSEYSGVEQFF.

This clone showed up just once. The chain is built from TRBV5-1 and TRBJ2-3, with TRBD1 matching over 8 bases. The junction had 11 bases not matched to a gene; V was cut back by 2 bases and J by 6 bases. This CDR3 is built from 16 residues. CDR1 is SGHRS, CDR2 YFSETQ, per germline. The CDR3: CASSFGQGSSGDTQYF. CDR3 nucleotides: TGCGCCAGCAGCTTTGGACAGGGATCTTCGGGGGATACGCAGTATTTT.

The chain recombines TRBV27 with TRBJ2-5; perhaps TRBD2 as D (6 bases). The V and J ends lost 2 bases and 2 bases respectively, with 9 bases between them. The CDR3 is 14 amino acids. Per germline, CDR1 MNHEY and CDR2 SMNVEV (reference sequence). The chain's CDR3 is CASSLGGGQETQYF. CDR3 DNA sequence: TGTGCCAGCAGTTTAGGAGGAGGGCAAGAGACCCAGTACTTC.

V and J are TRBV5-1 and TRBJ2-5; the match to TRBD2 covers 9 bases. Germline V lookup: CDR1 SGHRS, CDR2 YFSETQ. This CDR3 contains 15 residues. After removal of 0 bases from V and 3 bases from J, the junction contained 3 bases not matched to a gene. The CDR3 DNA reads TGCGCCAGCAGCTTGGGGACTAGCGAGGAAGAGACCCAGTACTTC. Its translation is CASSLGTSEEETQYF.

The CDR3 coding sequence is TGTGCCAGCAGTGAAGAGGTAGCGGGAGGCTCGGAGACCCAGTACTTC. Translation gives CASSEEVAGGSETQYF. This chain links TRBV6-1 with TRBJ2-5; 10 bases are shared with TRBD2. CDR1 is MNHNS and CDR2 is SASEGT in the germline V gene. The length of the CDR3 is 16 residues. V dropped 1 base and J dropped 5; count of bases not matched to a gene: 7.

This chain links TRBV7-9 with TRBJ2-3; 9 nucleotides align to TRBD1. J gave up 2 bases and V 7 bases, and 4 bases lay outside the gene matches. The CDR3 is 14 amino acids. Germline CDR1 is SEHNR and CDR2 is FQNEAQ (reference sequence). The DNA of the CDR3 is TGTGCCAGCACCAGGGACAGGGACACAGATACGCAGTATTTT. This encodes CASTRDRDTDTQYF.

The chain uses TRBV5-1 and TRBJ2-3, with 9 bases lining up with TRBD2. CDR1 and CDR2 (germline): SGHRS, YFSETQ. V dropped 1 base and J dropped 1; count of bases not matched to a gene: 4. The CDR3 has 16 residues. CDR3 in amino acids: CASSLNGGRGTDTQYF. DNA of the CDR3: TGCGCCAGCAGCTTGAATGGCGGGAGGGGCACAGATACGCAGTATTTT.

The chain links TRBV28 to TRBJ2-3; D possibly corresponds to TRBD2 (7 bases). V was trimmed by 10 bases and J by 13 bases, leaving 30 bases between them. The CDR3 spans 15 residues. Germline V CDR1 and CDR2: MDHEN, SYDVKM. This CDR3 reads CATCGRGGPAGSKYF. The CDR3 bases are TGTGCCACCTGTGGAAGGGGGGGGCCGGCAGGTAGTAAGTATTTT.

The rearrangement joins TRBV28 to TRBJ2-2, with 9 bases identical to TRBD1. The CDR3 has 16 amino acids. Trimming at V came to 6 bases and at J to 4 bases, leaving 9 bases not matched to a gene. Germline V lookup: CDR1 MDHEN, CDR2 SYDVKM. The CDR3 region is CASRDPDRGSTGELFF. The CDR3 coding sequence is TGTGCCAGCAGGGACCCAGACAGGGGGAGCACCGGGGAGCTGTTTTTT.

The rearrangement joins TRBV7-9 to TRBJ2-5, with 8 bases that match TRBD2. There are 14 residues in the CDR3. V trimming: 1 base; J trimming: 3 bases; junction bases outside the gene matches: 1. Germline values: CDR1 SEHNR, CDR2 FQNEAQ (reference sequence). The CDR3 loop reads CASSLVAGKETQYF. Written as DNA, the CDR3 is TGTGCCAGCAGCTTAGTAGCGGGAAAAGAGACCCAGTACTTC.

The gene calls are TRBV18 and TRBJ2-1; weak D call: TRBD2 (5 bases). This CDR3 has 15 residues. The germline CDR1 and CDR2 sequences are KGHSH and LQKENI. V gave up 6 bases and J gave up 0 bases, with 12 bases separating them. The CDR3, as DNA: TGTGCCAGCTCCCAACTAGAGGCCTCCTACAATGAGCAGTTCTTC. Amino acids: CASSQLEASYNEQFF. Complete variable domain (other parts from reference TRBV18 and TRBJ2-1): NAGVMQNPRHLVRRRGQEARLRCSPMKGHSHVYWYRQLPEEGLKFMVYLQKENIIDESGMPKERFSAEFPKEGPSILRIQQVVRGDSAAYFCASSQLEASYNEQFFGPGTRLTVL.

This chain links TRBV30 with TRBJ2-1, with 7 positions matching TRBD2. Trimming removed 1 base from V and 3 bases from J; junction bases left unmatched: 15. Germline CDR1 reads GTSNPN; CDR2 reads SVGIG (reference sequence). The CDR3 consists of 18 residues. The CDR3 protein is CAWSALAEAIENYNEQFF. In DNA form, the CDR3 reads TGTGCCTGGAGTGCCCTAGCGGAGGCTATTGAGAACTACAATGAGCAGTTCTTC.

The chain links TRBV4-2 to TRBJ2-5; D gene uncertain. This CDR3 is built from 14 residues. The germline V and J ends were trimmed by 0 bases and 2 bases, with 7 bases remaining between them. Germline V CDR1 and CDR2: LGHNA, YNFKEQ. The CDR3 here is CASSQDRFQETQYF. DNA of the CDR3: TGTGCCAGCAGCCAAGACAGGTTTCAAGAGACCCAGTACTTC.

The chain has TRBV9 and TRBJ2-3, with 10 bases lining up with TRBD1. The CDR3 totals 18 residues. Per germline, CDR1 SGDLS and CDR2 YYNGEE. V trimming: 4 bases; J trimming: 4 bases; junction bases outside the gene matches: 15. CDR3 in DNA: TGTGCCAGCAGCCCACAGTCTGGGACAGGGGAAGGGCCAGATACGCAGTATTTT. This gives the protein CASSPQSGTGEGPDTQYF. The full variable domain, its missing parts supplied by reference TRBV9 and TRBJ2-3, is DSGVTQTPKHLITATGQRVTLRCSPRSGDLSVYWYQQSLDQGLQFLIQYYNGEERAKGNILERFSAQQFPDLHSELNLSSLELGDSALYFCASSPQSGTGEGPDTQYFGPGTRLTVL.

This chain links TRBV19 with TRBJ2-1; D is possibly TRBD2 (6 bases). The CDR3 loop spans 15 amino acids. Germline V gives CDR1 LNHDA, CDR2 SQIVND (reference sequence). The V end was cut by 3 bases, the J end by 5 bases, with 14 bases between. The CDR3 here is CASSMLLAGDNEQFF. The CDR3 bases are TGTGCCAGTAGTATGTTACTAGCCGGGGACAATGAGCAGTTCTTC. The whole variable domain, remainder taken from reference TRBV19 and TRBJ2-1, is DGGITQSPKYLFRKEGQNVTLSCEQNLNHDAMYWYRQDPGQGLRLIYYSQIVNDFQKGDIAEGYSVSREKKESFPLTVTSAQKNPTAFYLCASSMLLAGDNEQFFGPGTRLTVL.